This T cell receptor beta chain was found in a study of beta chain features in type 1 diabetes. A remark on this clone: The target antigen is unknown. Other DNA sequences within the sample encode an identical CDR3.

The V gene's germline CDR1 is SQVTM and CDR2 ANQGSEA. The CDR3 consists of 13 residues. Deletions cut 2 bases from V and 4 bases from J, with 11 bases between. Purities in excess of 95% were seen in all sorted populations. General study points: Among type 1 diabetes patients, VDJ junctions had fewer insertions and more deletions.

cDNA synthesis used the whole RNA isolate, giving expressed TCRB sequences. Assay used: immunoSEQ multiplex PCR; TCRdb lists only in-frame clones, some missing. The data hold around 430,000 clones, with approximately 31% observed a single time. This clonotype was obtained from a man aged 18 to 30 in good health. The sequenced sample consisted of naive CD4+ T cells from blood. The chain uses TRBV29-1 and TRBJ1-1; a weak D match, TRBD1 (6 bases). CDR3 protein: CSVETGLGTEAFF. CDR3 in DNA: TGCAGCGTTGAAACAGGGCTGGGCACTGAAGCTTTCTTT.